These T cell receptor beta chains were read from a single sample in a study of T-cell reconstitution after alpha-beta-depleted transplantation in children. TCRdb recomputed calls from the PCR reads with MiXCR, one row per CDR3 protein. The sample comprises about half a million distinct CDR3 sequences, about 12% of which are singletons, and about 5% rests with the top ten. Sample: PBMCs from the stem cell graft donor, taken from the stem cell graft. All receptors derive from a human donor who donated a stem cell graft to a child with combined immunodeficiency. Both conserved end residues are part of each CDR3. The D gene is left open where the match is weak. Clone size is shown for a subset of rows, as once, few, many or a class of expanded clone.

d_call cdr3_length j_call clone_size v_call cdr3_nt cdr3_aa
- 16 TRBJ2-7 many TRBV2 TGTGCCAGCAGTGCCTCTCCGGGTCTAGTTGACTACGAGCAGTACTTC CASSASPGLVDYEQYF
TRBD2 16 TRBJ2-3 many TRBV12-3/TRBV12-4 TGTGCCAGCAGTTTCGCTCTAGCGGGGCACACAGATACGCAGTATTTT CASSFALAGHTDTQYF
- 13 TRBJ2-5 few TRBV30 TGTGCCTGGAGTTGGTCGGGTTCGACGATCCAGTACTTC CAWSWSGSTIQYF
- 19 TRBJ2-1 few TRBV12-5 TGTGCTAGTGGTTTGGTCCCCCGTTCCGGGTCGGTCTCCTACAATGAGCAGTTCTTC CASGLVPRSGSVSYNEQFF
- 16 TRBJ2-3 - TRBV29-1 TGCAGCGTTCCCCCCCCGTGGACGGCCCGAGCAGATACGCAGTATTTT CSVPPPWTARADTQYF
TRBD2 15 TRBJ2-3 few TRBV12-3/TRBV12-4 TGTGCCAGCAGTTCCCTAGCGGGGGGGAAAGATACGCAGTATTTT CASSSLAGGKDTQYF
- 14 TRBJ1-1 many TRBV12-3/TRBV12-4 TGTGCCAGCAACCCGGGAGCTTTACACACTGAAGCTTTCTTT CASNPGALHTEAFF
- 16 TRBJ2-1 - TRBV5-6 TGTGCCAGCAGCTCGCCGGCGGGCCCCTCCTACAATGAGCAGTTCTTC CASSSPAGPSYNEQFF
- 13 TRBJ2-5 - TRBV6-1 TGTGCCAGCAGGCGGGACCGCGGGGAGACCCAGTACTTC CASRRDRGETQYF
TRBD2 19 TRBJ2-7 - TRBV18 TGTGCCAGCTCACCAGGACTAGCGGGAGGCCAATACTTTATCTACGAGCAGTACTTC CASSPGLAGGQYFIYEQYF
TRBD2 14 TRBJ2-7 few TRBV9 TGTGCCAGCAGCGTAGAAGTGGGAGGGTACGAGCAGTACTTC CASSVEVGGYEQYF
TRBD1 14 TRBJ1-1 many TRBV6-1 TGTGCCAGCAGGGCTCAACAGGGGTCCACTGAAGCTTTCTTT CASRAQQGSTEAFF
- 16 TRBJ1-6 - TRBV6-5 TGTGCCAGCAGTTGGTATCGAGCGCGGGATAATTCACCCCTCCACTTT CASSWYRARDNSPLHF
- 13 TRBJ2-4 many TRBV12-3/TRBV12-4 TGTGCCAGCAGCCCAGGGGTTCGAAACATTCAGTACTTC CASSPGVRNIQYF
- 14 TRBJ2-1 - TRBV11-3 TGTGCCAGCAGCTCCCGGGAACCGTACAATGAGCAGTTCTTC CASSSREPYNEQFF
- 13 TRBJ2-7 few TRBV12-3/TRBV12-4 TGTGCCAGCAGCAGTGACACCACCTACGAGCAGTACTTC CASSSDTTYEQYF
- 15 TRBJ2-3 - TRBV7-9 TGTGCCAGCAGCTTAGATCTAGCAGGCACAGATACGCAGTATTTT CASSLDLAGTDTQYF
- 17 TRBJ2-3 - TRBV5-1 TGCGCCAGCAGCTTGTGGGGGACTGGAACTAGCACAGATACGCAGTATTTT CASSLWGTGTSTDTQYF
TRBD1 16 TRBJ2-7 few TRBV14 TGTGCCAGCAGCCAAGAACCGGGACAGGGGACCTACGAGCAGTACTTC CASSQEPGQGTYEQYF
TRBD2 15 TRBJ2-7 many TRBV9 TGTGCCAGCAGCGTAGGTGGGGGGGGAGGCTACGAGCAGTACTTC CASSVGGGGGYEQYF
- 17 TRBJ2-3 - TRBV27 TGTGCCAGCAGTCACCCACTTGCGACAGCCAGCACAGATACGCAGTATTTT CASSHPLATASTDTQYF
TRBD2 14 TRBJ2-3 few TRBV20-1 TGCAGTGCTTTTAGCGGGAGGGCCTCAGATACGCAGTATTTT CSAFSGRASDTQYF
- 15 TRBJ1-6 - TRBV9 TGTGCCAGCAGCGCGGGACCGGGGGGGAATTCACCCCTCCACTTT CASSAGPGGNSPLHF
TRBD1 15 TRBJ2-2 few TRBV7-9 TGTGCCAGCAGACGCGGACAGGGAGGCACCGGGGAGCTGTTTTTT CASRRGQGGTGELFF
TRBD1 14 TRBJ2-1 few TRBV27 TGTGCCAGCAGTTTAGGGGACAGGGTCGGCCAGCAGTTCTTC CASSLGDRVGQQFF
- 15 TRBJ1-1 few TRBV6-5 TGTGCCAGCAGTAATCCGGGGACCTGGGGCACTGAAGCTTTCTTT CASSNPGTWGTEAFF
- 15 TRBJ2-1 many TRBV12-3/TRBV12-4 TGTGCCAGCAGTTTCGGAGCGGGCGCCCGTAATGAGCAGTTCTTC CASSFGAGARNEQFF
TRBD1 15 TRBJ1-2 few TRBV19 TGTGCCAGTAGTATCGGAGTACAGGGGGCCTATGGCTACACCTTC CASSIGVQGAYGYTF
- 16 TRBJ2-3 few TRBV7-2 TGTGCCAGCAGCTTAGGGCCGGCTAGGCTAAGGGATACGCAGTATTTT CASSLGPARLRDTQYF
- 14 TRBJ2-7 few TRBV19 TGTGCCAGTGCCACAGGAGCCCGGCCCTACGAGCAGTACTTC CASATGARPYEQYF
TRBD2 15 TRBJ2-1 - TRBV27 TGTGCCAGCAGTTTCAGAGCGGGAGTCTACAATGAGCAGTTCTTC CASSFRAGVYNEQFF
- 16 TRBJ2-3 few TRBV9 TGTGCCAGCAGCGTAGCTGACTTGGAGGGCACAGATACGCAGTATTTT CASSVADLEGTDTQYF
- 13 TRBJ2-7 few TRBV5-4 TGTGCCAGCAGCTTTATAGAGGGCTACGAGCAGTACTTC CASSFIEGYEQYF
TRBD1 17 TRBJ2-2 many TRBV5-4 TGTGCCAGCAGCCCATACTACAGGGGACAGAACACCGGGGAGCTGTTTTTT CASSPYYRGQNTGELFF
- 14 TRBJ2-7 few TRBV9 TGTGCCAGCAGCGCCGCGACTAGGAACTACGAGCAGTACTTC CASSAATRNYEQYF
- 14 TRBJ2-7 many TRBV12-3/TRBV12-4 TGTGCCAGCAGTCTCTCCCTGGGACTCTACGAGCAGTACTTC CASSLSLGLYEQYF
- 13 TRBJ1-1 few TRBV7-3 TGTGCCAGCACCGAAAACCCCGGGGCTGAAGCTTTCTTT CASTENPGAEAFF
- 14 TRBJ2-3 - TRBV7-9 TGTGCCAGCAGCTTAGGGCAGAGGACAGATACGCAGTATTTT CASSLGQRTDTQYF
- 14 TRBJ2-1 few TRBV7-9 TGTGCCAGCAGCTTGCACGGGAAGGGCGATGAGCAGTTCTTC CASSLHGKGDEQFF
- 14 TRBJ2-7 few TRBV6-2/TRBV6-3 TGTGCCAGCAGTTACTCGGGACCCGTGGGCGAGCAGTACTTC CASSYSGPVGEQYF
- 17 TRBJ2-1 few TRBV11-3 TGTGCCAGCAGCTTAGATCCCCCGACTAGGTGGATCAATGAGCAGTTCTTC CASSLDPPTRWINEQFF
TRBD2 16 TRBJ2-1 few TRBV27 TGTGCCAGCAGTCGAAAGACTAGCGGGAGAGACAATGAGCAGTTCTTC CASSRKTSGRDNEQFF
TRBD2 15 TRBJ2-1 few TRBV29-1 TGCAGCGTTGAAGACGGTAGCGGGAGGGAACGGAGGGAGTTCTTC CSVEDGSGRERREFF
TRBD1 15 TRBJ2-1 - TRBV3-1 TGTGCCAGCAGCCAGGGACAGGGGGTCAATGAAGAGCAGTTCTTC CASSQGQGVNEEQFF
TRBD2 13 TRBJ2-3 few TRBV6-5 TGTGCCAGCAGTTACTCTCTGGCGGGAGAACAGTATTTT CASSYSLAGEQYF
TRBD2 16 TRBJ2-5 few TRBV29-1 TGCAGCGTTGAAGATCTTTTCAGGGAGGGGTTAGAGACCCAGTACTTC CSVEDLFREGLETQYF
- 12 TRBJ1-2 - TRBV19 TGTGCCAGTAGTATAGAGGCGCATGGCTACACCTTC CASSIEAHGYTF
TRBD1 16 TRBJ2-1 many TRBV7-2 TGTGCCAGCAGCTCCCCTAGGACAGGGTGGAACAATGAGCAGTTCTTC CASSSPRTGWNNEQFF
TRBD1 17 TRBJ2-7 many TRBV29-1 TGCAGCGTTGTTCCGCCGGACAGGGACACACCATCCTACGAGCAGTACTTC CSVVPPDRDTPSYEQYF
TRBD1 15 TRBJ2-5 - TRBV12-3/TRBV12-4 TGTGCCAGCAGTCCTCGGGACAGGAAAAAAGAGACCCAGTACTTC CASSPRDRKKETQYF
- 15 TRBJ2-5 - TRBV7-6 TGTGCCAGCACCAAATTGGGGGGGGCCCAAGAGACCCAGTACTTC CASTKLGGAQETQYF
- 16 TRBJ1-1 few TRBV11-3 TGTGCCAGCAGGAAACTTACTTCCAGGCCAGACACTGAAGCTTTCTTT CASRKLTSRPDTEAFF
TRBD2 16 TRBJ2-1 many TRBV6-1 TGTGCCAGCAGTCGGCTAGCGGGAGGGCCCTACAATGAGCAGTTCTTC CASSRLAGGPYNEQFF